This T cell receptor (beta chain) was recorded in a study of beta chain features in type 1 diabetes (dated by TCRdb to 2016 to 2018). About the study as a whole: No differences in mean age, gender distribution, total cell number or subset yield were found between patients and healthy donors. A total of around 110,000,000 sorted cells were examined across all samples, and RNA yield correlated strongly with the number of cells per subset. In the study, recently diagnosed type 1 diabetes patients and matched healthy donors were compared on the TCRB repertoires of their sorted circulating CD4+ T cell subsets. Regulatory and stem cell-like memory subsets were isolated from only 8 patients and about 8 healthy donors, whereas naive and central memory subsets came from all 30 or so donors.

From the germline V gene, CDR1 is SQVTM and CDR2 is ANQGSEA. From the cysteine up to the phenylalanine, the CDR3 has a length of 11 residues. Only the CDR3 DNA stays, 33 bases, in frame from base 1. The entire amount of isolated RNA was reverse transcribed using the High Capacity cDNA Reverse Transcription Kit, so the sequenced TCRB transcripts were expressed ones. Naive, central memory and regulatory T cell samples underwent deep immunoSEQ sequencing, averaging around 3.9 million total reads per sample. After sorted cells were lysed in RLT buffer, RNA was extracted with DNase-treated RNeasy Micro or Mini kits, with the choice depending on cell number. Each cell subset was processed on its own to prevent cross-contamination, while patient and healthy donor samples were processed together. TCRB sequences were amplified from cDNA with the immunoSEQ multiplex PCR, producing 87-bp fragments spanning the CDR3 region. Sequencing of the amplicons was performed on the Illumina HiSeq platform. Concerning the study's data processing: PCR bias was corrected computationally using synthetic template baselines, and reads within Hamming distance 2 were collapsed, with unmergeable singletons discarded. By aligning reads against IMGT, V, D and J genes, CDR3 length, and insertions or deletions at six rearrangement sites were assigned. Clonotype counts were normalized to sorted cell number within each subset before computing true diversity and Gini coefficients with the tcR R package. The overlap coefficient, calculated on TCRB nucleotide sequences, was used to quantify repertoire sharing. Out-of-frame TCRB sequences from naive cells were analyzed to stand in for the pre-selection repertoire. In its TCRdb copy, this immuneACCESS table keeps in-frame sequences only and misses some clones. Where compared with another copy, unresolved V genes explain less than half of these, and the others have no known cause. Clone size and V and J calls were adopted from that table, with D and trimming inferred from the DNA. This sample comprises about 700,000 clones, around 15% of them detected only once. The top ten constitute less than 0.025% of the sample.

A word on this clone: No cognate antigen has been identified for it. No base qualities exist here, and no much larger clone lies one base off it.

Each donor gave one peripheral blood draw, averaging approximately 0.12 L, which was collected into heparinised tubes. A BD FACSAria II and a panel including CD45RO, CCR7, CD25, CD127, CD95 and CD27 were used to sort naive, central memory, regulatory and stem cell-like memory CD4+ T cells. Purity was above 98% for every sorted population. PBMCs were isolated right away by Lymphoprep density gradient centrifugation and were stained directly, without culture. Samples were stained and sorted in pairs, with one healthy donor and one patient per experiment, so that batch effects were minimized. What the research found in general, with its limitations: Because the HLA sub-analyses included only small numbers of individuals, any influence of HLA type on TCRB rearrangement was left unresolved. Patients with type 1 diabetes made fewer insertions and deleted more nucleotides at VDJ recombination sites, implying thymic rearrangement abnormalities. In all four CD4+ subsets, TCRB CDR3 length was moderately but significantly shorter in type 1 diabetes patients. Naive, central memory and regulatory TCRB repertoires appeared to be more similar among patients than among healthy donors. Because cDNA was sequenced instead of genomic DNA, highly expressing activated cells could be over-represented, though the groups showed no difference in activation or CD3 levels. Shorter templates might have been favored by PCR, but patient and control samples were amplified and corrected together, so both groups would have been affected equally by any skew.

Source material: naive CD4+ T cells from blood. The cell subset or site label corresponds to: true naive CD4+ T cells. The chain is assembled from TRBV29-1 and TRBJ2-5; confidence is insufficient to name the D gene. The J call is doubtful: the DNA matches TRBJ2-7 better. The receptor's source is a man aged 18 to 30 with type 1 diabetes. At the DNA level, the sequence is TGCAGCGTTGTACAGAGGTACGAGCAGTACTTC. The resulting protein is CSVVQRYEQYF.